Shown below are 10 T cell receptor beta chains from a single sample sequenced in a study of T-cell memory formation after mild COVID-19. TCRdb used MiXCR to reprocess the 5' RACE reads, holding one entry per CDR3 protein. The data contain a few hundred thousand distinct CDR3 sequences, over 15% of them singletons. What was sequenced was PBMCs or a T cell subset sorted from them (not recorded which). Receptor source: a man aged 18 to 35 who had mild COVID-19 (a few samples of this study predate the infection). Cell type and time point are not known.

V is TRBV4-1 and J is TRBJ2-2; possibly TRBD2 for D (5 bases). The germline V and J ends were trimmed by 1 base and 6 bases, with 12 bases remaining between them. The CDR3 runs to 15 residues. Germline V gene sequence: CDR1 MGHRA, CDR2 YSYEKL. For the CDR3, the DNA is TGCGCCAGCAGCCAAGTCGCCGGGGTGGCCGGGGAGCTGTTTTTT. Translation: CASSQVAGVAGELFF.

The V gene is TRBV27, the J gene TRBJ2-3, with a weak D call TRBD2 (6 bases). The germline gives CDR1 MNHEY, CDR2 SMNVEV (reference sequence). The length of the CDR3 is 13 residues. V lost 8 bases, J lost 4 bases, and 13 bases lay in between. This CDR3 is CASSRDLSDTQYF. CDR3 DNA: TGTGCCAGCTCAAGGGACTTATCAGATACGCAGTATTTT.

This clonotype turned up a few times. The gene calls are TRBV9 and TRBJ2-3, with a weak D call TRBD2 (5 bases). The CDR3 has 15 residues. V dropped 0 bases and J dropped 3 bases, with 11 bases sitting between them. Germline CDR1 SGDLS, CDR2 YYNGEE. CDR3 DNA: TGTGCCAGCAGCGTAGACGGGGTTGGGACAGATACGCAGTATTTT. Residues: CASSVDGVGTDTQYF.

This clonotype occurred a few times. This chain connects TRBV7-8 to TRBJ2-3; TRBD1 agrees at 8 bases. The germline V gene encodes CDR1 SGHVS and CDR2 FQNEAQ. The CDR3 runs 15 residues. V lost 5 bases and J lost 3; bases outside the gene matches: 7. CDR3 sequence: CASSPDYRGTDTQYF. The CDR3 nucleotides read TGTGCCAGCAGCCCGGACTACAGGGGGACAGATACGCAGTATTTT.

This clonotype was observed a handful of times. CDR3 in DNA: TGTGCCAGCAGCTCGACGCTGGGGACCCAGTACTTC. Translation: CASSSTLGTQYF. The J gene is TRBJ2-5, the V gene TRBV7-9; D is undetermined. Germline V CDR1 and CDR2: SEHNR, FQNEAQ (reference sequence). This CDR3 has 12 amino acids. V lost 4 bases and J lost 7, with 10 bases in between.

The table lists this clonotype with a few counts. The J gene is TRBJ2-1, the V gene TRBV12-3 or TRBV12-4; D is unclear. The CDR3 is 11 amino acids. V was trimmed by 3 bases and J by 9 bases, leaving 6 bases between them. The CDR3 protein is CASSFSVEQFF. For the CDR3, the DNA is TGTGCCAGCAGTTTTTCGGTTGAGCAGTTCTTC.

This clonotype was observed a handful of times. The rearrangement uses TRBV7-6 and TRBJ2-7, with a weak D call TRBD2 (6 bases). CDR1 and CDR2 (germline): SGHVS, FNYEAQ. The CDR3 runs 14 residues. Deletions cut 7 bases from V and 0 bases from J, with 13 bases between. The CDR3 loop reads CASTPGLTSYEQYF. The CDR3 DNA reads TGTGCCAGCACTCCGGGACTCACCTCCTACGAGCAGTACTTC.

V usage is TRBV6-2 or TRBV6-3 and J usage is TRBJ1-5, with D possibly being TRBD1 (5 bases). CDR1 and CDR2 from the germline V gene are MNHEY and SVGEGT. Trimming stripped 0 bases from V and 5 bases from J, with 11 bases between. This CDR3 spans 15 amino acids. CDR3 nucleotides: TGTGCCAGCAGTTACTCGAGACTAGGGGATCAGCCCCAGCATTTT. Translation gives CASSYSRLGDQPQHF.

The chain recombines TRBV5-1 with TRBJ2-1, with 8 bases fitting TRBD1. This CDR3 is built from 17 residues. With 0 bases clipped from V and 2 bases from J, the junction kept 7 bases outside the gene matches. Germline CDR1 is SGHRS and CDR2 is YFSETQ. The CDR3 DNA reads TGCGCCAGCAGCTTGGTTCCTGGGACAGGCCCCTACAATGAGCAGTTCTTC. It specifies CASSLVPGTGPYNEQFF.

This clonotype was picked up a small number of times. The V gene is TRBV7-3, the J gene TRBJ2-3, with 11 nucleotides matching TRBD2. The CDR3 contains 15 residues. Germline values: CDR1 SGHTA, CDR2 FQGTGA. V lost 5 bases to trimming and J lost 1 base; unmatched junction nucleotides: 2. The CDR3 loop reads CASSKTSGGTDTQYF. In DNA form, the CDR3 reads TGTGCCAGCAGCAAGACTAGCGGGGGCACAGATACGCAGTATTTT. Full variable domain (remainder filled in from reference TRBV7-3 and TRBJ2-3): GAGVSQTPSNKVTEKGKYVELRCDPISGHTALYWYRQSLGQGPEFLIYFQGTGAADDSGLPNDRFFAVRPEGSVSTLKIQRTERGDSAVYLCASSKTSGGTDTQYFGPGTRLTVL.